Listed below are T cell receptor beta chains from one sample, sequenced in a study of blood T cells in healthy people across ages. From the 5' RACE reads, TCRdb called clonotypes with MiXCR, one entry per CDR3 protein. The table shows hundreds of thousands of distinct CDR3 sequences, with under 55% occurring only once. The material sequenced was blood. The receptors here all came from a man aged 55 to 70 in good health. Both conserved end residues are part of each CDR3. Only some rows state a clone size, as once, few, many or a class for expanded clones.

V	J	size	CDR3
TRBV29-1	TRBJ2-5	.	CSVEFMGIGYQETQYF
TRBV6-6	TRBJ2-5	.	CASTPFISGETQETQYF
TRBV20-1	TRBJ1-2	few	CSVLRPEPELFNYGYTF
TRBV6-2/TRBV6-3	TRBJ2-1	.	CASSLWASSYNERFF
TRBV4-3	TRBJ1-5	.	CASSPFQGNQPQHF
TRBV28	TRBJ1-2	.	CASSPVRATGAYGYTF
TRBV6-6	TRBJ2-7	.	CATRPGLLYEQYF
TRBV14	TRBJ1-1	few	CASSYLPNTEAFF
TRBV12-3/TRBV12-4	TRBJ1-6	few	CASSPAGANSPLHF
TRBV9	TRBJ1-6	few	CASSPEGQPGSPLHF
TRBV30	TRBJ1-4	.	CAWSHAQGARNEKLFF